These T cell receptor beta chains were read from a single sample in a study of blood T cell repertoires in COVID-19. Data came from immunoSEQ multiplex PCR; TCRdb stores just in-frame clones and leaves some out. This table holds 280,000 or so clones, roughly 85% found once. The sequenced sample consisted of PBMCs or T cells enriched from blood (not recorded which). The receptors were sampled from a woman aged 45 to 65 who had recovered from COVID-19. The CDR3 runs from the conserved cysteine through the conserved F or W. D genes are given only for firm matches. Clone size is not always given. Where it is, it says once, few, many or a class for expanded clones.

CDR3 protein | CDR3 DNA | clone size | CDR3 length | V gene | D gene | J gene
CASSSGTGYVSDTQYF | TGTGCCAGCAGCTCCGGGACAGGCTATGTTTCAGATACGCAGTATTTT | - | 16 | TRBV7-9 | TRBD1 | TRBJ2-3
CASSLLPGINTEAFF | TGCGCCAGCAGCTTGCTCCCAGGGATTAACACTGAAGCTTTCTTT | - | 15 | TRBV5-1 | - | TRBJ1-1
CAWRGVLHEQYF | TGTGCCTGGAGAGGGGTTTTGCACGAGCAGTACTTC | - | 12 | TRBV30 | - | TRBJ2-7
CASSLVSSYEQYF | TGTGCCAGCAGCTTGGTTAGCTCCTACGAGCAGTACTTC | - | 13 | TRBV11-2 | - | TRBJ2-7
CASSSITFAGGTPNTIYF | TGTGCCAGCAGCAGTATAACATTTGCAGGGGGTACACCAAACACCATATATTTT | - | 18 | TRBV3-1/TRBV3-2 | TRBD1 | TRBJ1-3
CASSLGGAGNTIYF | TGTGCCAGCAGCTTAGGGGGGGCTGGAAACACCATATATTTT | - | 14 | TRBV7-2 | - | TRBJ1-3
CASSLDVGANTEAFF | TGTGCCAGCAGCTTAGATGTGGGGGCAAACACTGAAGCTTTCTTT | few | 15 | TRBV7-8 | - | TRBJ1-1
CASSILGRGTEAFF | TGTGCCAGTAGTATTCTGGGGAGGGGAACTGAAGCTTTCTTT | - | 14 | TRBV19 | - | TRBJ1-1
CASSPTRGEYNEQFF | TGTGCCAGCTCACCAACCCGGGGGGAGTACAATGAGCAGTTCTTC | - | 15 | TRBV18 | TRBD2 | TRBJ2-1
CASSFLTGGTEAFF | TGTGCCAGCAGTTTCCTGACAGGGGGGACTGAAGCTTTCTTT | - | 14 | TRBV28 | TRBD1 | TRBJ1-1
CASSSVDWGETRGYEQYF | TGTGCCAGCAGCTCCGTGGACTGGGGTGAGACCCGGGGCTACGAGCAGTACTTC | - | 18 | TRBV7-9 | - | TRBJ2-7
CSVEAALVPFF | TGCAGCGTTGAAGCCGCACTAGTACCGTTCTTC | - | 11 | TRBV29-1 | - | TRBJ2-1
CASSMLAGVEQFF | TGTGCCAGTAGTATGCTAGCGGGAGTGGAGCAGTTCTTC | - | 13 | TRBV19 | TRBD2 | TRBJ2-1
CASSPLYGGYSNQPQHF | TGTGCCAGCAGCCCCCTCTATGGAGGTTATAGCAATCAGCCCCAGCATTTT | - | 17 | TRBV28 | - | TRBJ1-5
CASSSTGTGINEQFF | TGTGCCAGCAGCTCCACCGGGACAGGGATCAATGAGCAGTTCTTC | - | 15 | TRBV11-3 | TRBD1 | TRBJ2-1
CASSLSQRHNTGELFF | TGTGCCAGCAGCTTGAGCCAGCGCCATAACACCGGGGAGCTGTTTTTT | - | 16 | TRBV5-8 | - | TRBJ2-2
CASSIPGLNTEAFF | TGTGCCAGTAGTATCCCAGGTTTGAACACTGAAGCTTTCTTT | - | 14 | TRBV19 | - | TRBJ1-1
CASSLLGGSGTEAFF | TGTGCCAGCAGCCTCTTGGGGGGAAGTGGGACTGAAGCTTTCTTT | - | 15 | TRBV2 | - | TRBJ1-1
CASSPTAVAEAFF | TGTGCCAGCAGTCCCACAGCAGTGGCTGAAGCTTTCTTT | - | 13 | TRBV27 | - | TRBJ1-1
CASSHLGQGVSGPSYEQYF | TGTGCCAGCAGCCACTTGGGACAGGGGGTTAGCGGGCCTTCCTACGAGCAGTACTTC | once | 19 | TRBV27 | TRBD1 | TRBJ2-7
CASSSRDYGYTF | TGTGCCAGCAGCTCCAGGGATTATGGCTACACCTTC | once | 12 | TRBV7-2 | - | TRBJ1-2
CASRDRGPYEQYF | TGTGCCAGCAGGGACAGGGGACCCTACGAGCAGTACTTC | - | 13 | TRBV6-5 | TRBD1 | TRBJ2-7
CSAGDRGRYEQYF | TGCAGCGCTGGGGACAGGGGGCGTTACGAGCAGTACTTC | - | 13 | TRBV29-1 | TRBD1 | TRBJ2-7
CASSPLGPRETQYF | TGCGCCAGCAGCCCACTAGGGCCCCGGGAGACCCAGTACTTC | - | 14 | TRBV5-1 | - | TRBJ2-5
CASSQDSRTDTQYF | TGCGCCAGCAGCCAGGACAGTCGCACAGATACGCAGTATTTT | - | 14 | TRBV4-3 | - | TRBJ2-3
CASSQDAGGPHSNQPQHF | TGCGCCAGCAGCCAAGATGCGGGGGGGCCACATAGCAATCAGCCCCAGCATTTT | - | 18 | TRBV4-1 | - | TRBJ1-5
CASSLGLAGREETQYF | TGCGCCAGCAGCTTGGGGCTAGCGGGACGAGAAGAGACCCAGTACTTC | - | 16 | TRBV5-1 | TRBD2 | TRBJ2-5
CASSLGHPNGYTF | TGTGCCAGCAGCTTGGGACACCCAAACGGCTACACCTTC | - | 13 | TRBV7-9 | - | TRBJ1-2
CASSLGGLDGETQYF | TGTGCCAGCAGCTTAGGTGGACTAGATGGGGAGACCCAGTACTTC | - | 15 | TRBV11-2 | TRBD2 | TRBJ2-5
CASSLEGTGGSEQYF | TGTGCCAGCAGCTTAGAGGGTACAGGGGGCTCCGAGCAGTACTTC | - | 15 | TRBV7-9 | TRBD1 | TRBJ2-7
CASSPRGGKRERYEQFF | TGTGCCAGCAGCCCCCGTGGGGGGAAGCGGGAGAGGTATGAGCAGTTCTTC | - | 17 | TRBV11-2 | TRBD2 | TRBJ2-1
CASSERKGDNSPLHF | TGTGCCAGCAGTGAACGAAAAGGAGATAATTCACCCCTCCACTTT | - | 15 | TRBV6-1 | - | TRBJ1-6
CASGRQSLDGYTF | TGTGCCAGCGGAAGACAGAGCTTGGATGGCTACACCTTC | once | 13 | TRBV6-5 | - | TRBJ1-2
CASRRQGRTLEAFF | TGTGCCAGCAGGCGACAGGGGCGCACTTTAGAAGCTTTCTTT | - | 14 | TRBV28 | TRBD1 | TRBJ1-1
CASSFPQEQFF | TGTGCCAGCAGCTTCCCTCAGGAGCAGTTCTTC | few | 11 | TRBV7-9 | - | TRBJ2-1
CASSPGSFGEQPQHF | TGTGCCAGCAGCCCTGGGTCGTTCGGGGAACAGCCCCAGCATTTT | few | 15 | TRBV7-9 | - | TRBJ1-5
CASSLLSGGTDTQYF | TGTGCCAGCAGCTTACTAAGCGGGGGCACAGATACGCAGTATTTT | - | 15 | TRBV7-2 | TRBD2 | TRBJ2-3
CASSLDGTTNTEAFF | TGTGCCAGCAGCTTAGACGGGACAACGAACACTGAAGCTTTCTTT | - | 15 | TRBV7-2 | - | TRBJ1-1